This TCR beta chain is from a study of post-analysis software for immune sequencing data (dated by TCRdb to the mid-2010s). Study-wide context: Disease courses on record covered relapsing-remitting, secondary progressive and progressive-relapsing multiple sclerosis, though some patients had no subtype annotation. Patient repertoires were compared against 10 to 12 previously published healthy control repertoires from donors aged roughly 6 to 27 years. A subset of samples was prepared in parallel using single-end sample barcoding, then pooled and co-amplified after Illumina adapter ligation.

Library generation was performed with PCR. TCRdb lists the instrument as Illumina HiSeq 2500. To reduce PCR and sequencing biases, unique molecular identifiers were incorporated into the TCR beta cDNA libraries. Roughly 0.5 million cDNA molecules were obtained per 1 to 10 million input T cells, so each molecule approximated one T cell. The patient libraries were prepared and sequenced using the same protocol as the earlier healthy control dataset. Samples belonging to the same batch were prepared together, multiplexed and sequenced on a shared HiSeq lane. The authors' pipeline ran thus. MIGEC was used to process the raw barcoded reads, and molecular identifier groups with only a single read were discarded before consensus assembly and CDR3 extraction. VDJtools was used for post-analysis of the clonotype tables, with diversity normalized by down-sampling every dataset to the smallest sample size. Repertoire overlap clustering matched CDR3 amino acid but not nucleotide sequences to correct batch-related cross-sample contamination. Starting from the raw public reads, TCRdb applied fastp trimming at Q25, assembled clones with MiXCR and retained in-frame beta chains. Here each entry gathers all rows of one CDR3 protein and keeps the most common genes and DNA. These V and J calls are TCRdb output, not the study's own analysis. The sample records more than 450,000 distinct CDR3 sequences, roughly 34% of which are singletons. 5% to 6% of the sample goes to the ten largest clones.

What the research found in general, with its limitations: Significantly lower normalized Chao1 diversity was found in multiple sclerosis patients than in controls, suggesting substantial peripheral T-cell clonal expansion. Significantly higher frequencies in patients than in controls were found for several TRBV segments, including TRBV5-6, TRBV5-1 and TRBV20-1. The control group was slightly older than the multiple sclerosis patient group. Direct clustering with F measure showed strong co-clustering of samples prepared in the same batch, prompting a batch-effect correction.

From the cysteine through the phenylalanine, the CDR3 covers 14 amino acids. CDR3 DNA is the only sequence kept; it has 42 bases, read in frame from the first base. At the junction V is shortened by 2 bases and J by 4 bases, with 11 bases in between. Based on the germline V gene, the CDR1 and CDR2 sequences are SGHTA and FQGNSA. TCR beta repertoires were profiled from peripheral blood of 13 young patients with multiple sclerosis to demonstrate the VDJtools post-analysis software. Multiple sclerosis patients were children and adolescents aged roughly 6 to 15 years. As concerns this clonotype: It has no known antigen specificity. No much larger clone exists at a distance of one base, and base qualities are not known.

Sequencing was done on a sample of blood. The clonotype comes from a girl under 18 with multiple sclerosis. The rearranged chain carries TRBV7-2 and TRBJ1-2; TRBD1 is perhaps the D gene, given 5 matching bases. The CDR3: CASSLRRGVYGYTF. The DNA sequence is TGTGCCAGCAGCTTAAGGCGAGGGGTCTATGGCTACACCTTC.